A selection of T cell receptor beta chains follows, all from one sample in a study of T cell repertoires in cytomegalovirus infection. What these receptors recognize is not known. One entry per CDR3 protein, called by TCRdb with MiXCR from the reads. The profile shows around 710,000 distinct CDR3 sequences, just under 30% of them singletons. Sequencing was performed on cultured CD8+ T cells from PBMCs, taken from culture after CMV antigen stimulation. The receptors were gathered from a human donor in good health (CMV status not recorded). Some clones in this sample may be carry-over from other donors' samples. The CDR3 runs from the conserved cysteine through the conserved F or W. Fields, in order: D gene, V gene, clone size, J gene, CDR3 DNA, CDR3 protein. The D gene is left open where the match is weak. The size field is filled for only some rows; it gives once, few, many or a size class.

-,TRBV7-2,many,TRBJ1-4,TGTGCCAGCAGCTTAAACAGGGATGAAAAACTGTTTTTT,CASSLNRDEKLFF
-,TRBV27,few,TRBJ1-2,TGTGCCAGCACCGGGACCGCCGGTGGCTACACCTTC,CASTGTAGGYTF
-,TRBV6-6,-,TRBJ2-1,TGTGCCAGCATGCCTTATATAACAGGACTCAATGAGCAGTTCTTC,CASMPYITGLNEQFF
-,TRBV28,few,TRBJ2-5,TGTGCCAGCAGCCCCTACCTTAAGGCAGGGGATAAGACCCAGTACTTC,CASSPYLKAGDKTQYF
-,TRBV12-3/TRBV12-4,-,TRBJ1-2,TGTGCCAGCAGACCCGGGGCCGATGGCTACACCTTC,CASRPGADGYTF
-,TRBV4-1,many,TRBJ2-3,TGCGCCAGCAGCCAAGTTCAGGCAATCACAGATACGCAGTATTTT,CASSQVQAITDTQYF
TRBD2,TRBV7-8,few,TRBJ2-2,TGTGCCAGCACCCAATTCCCTCTTGGGGGGGGTGACACCGGGGAGCTGTTTTTT,CASTQFPLGGGDTGELFF
-,TRBV11-2,few,TRBJ1-4,TGTGCCAGCAGCTTAGGGGAAAGGCGCCTTCCCAATGAAAAACTGTTTTTT,CASSLGERRLPNEKLFF
TRBD1,TRBV7-4,-,TRBJ2-7,TGTGCCAGCAGCCTCCACGGACAGGGTCCTACCTACGAGCAGTACTTC,CASSLHGQGPTYEQYF
-,TRBV28,many,TRBJ1-4,TGTGCCAGCAGTACACAGGGTCAGTATGGAAAACTGTTTTTT,CASSTQGQYGKLFF
-,TRBV6-2/TRBV6-3,few,TRBJ2-3,TGTGCCAGCAGCGGGTTACGCACAGATACGCAGTATTTT,CASSGLRTDTQYF
-,TRBV7-7,-,TRBJ2-7,TGTGCTAGCAGCTTAGGAGTCGGGGCAGACGAGCAGTACTTC,CASSLGVGADEQYF
-,TRBV6-2/TRBV6-3,few,TRBJ2-1,TGTGCCAGCAGTTACTTTCAAATGCATGAGCAGTTCTTC,CASSYFQMHEQFF
-,TRBV19,-,TRBJ2-1,TGTGCCAGTAGTCTACGGTATTCTAATGAGCAGTTCTTC,CASSLRYSNEQFF
-,TRBV6-2/TRBV6-3,-,TRBJ1-5,TGTGCCAGTAGTTACTGCGACTCTAATCAGCCCCAGCATTTT,CASSYCDSNQPQHF
-,TRBV5-4,few,TRBJ1-1,TGTGCCAGCAGCTTGGCCGGGGGGGCAGACACTGAAGCTTTCTTT,CASSLAGGADTEAFF
TRBD1,TRBV28,few,TRBJ1-1,TGTGCCAGCAAACGGACAGGGACGAACACTGAAGCTTTCTTT,CASKRTGTNTEAFF
TRBD2,TRBV7-6,few,TRBJ2-1,TGTGCCAGCAGCGCACTAGCGGGGGGCCACCTCTACAATGAGCAGTTCTTC,CASSALAGGHLYNEQFF
-,TRBV7-6,many,TRBJ1-1,TGTGCCAGCGGGCCAGGGACCACTGGCACTGAAGCTTTCTTT,CASGPGTTGTEAFF
-,TRBV10-1,many,TRBJ2-7,TGCGCCAGCAGTGAGTCGGGGCAGTACGAGCAGTACTTC,CASSESGQYEQYF
TRBD1,TRBV19,-,TRBJ1-1,TGTGCCAGCCTACAGGGGGCTATCACTGAAGCTTTCTTT,CASLQGAITEAFF
-,TRBV6-2/TRBV6-3,few,TRBJ2-5,TGTGCCAGCAGTTACTCGATCCAGGGGCAGACCCAGTACTTC,CASSYSIQGQTQYF
-,TRBV19,few,TRBJ1-1,TGTGCCAGTAGACTGTCGGTGGTGGGGGGAACCAAGGAGAACACTGAAGCTTTCTTT,CASRLSVVGGTKENTEAFF
-,TRBV2,once,TRBJ1-5,TGTGCCAGCAGTGAAGGGGGGGGTTATAGCAATCAGCCCCAGCATTTT,CASSEGGGYSNQPQHF
-,TRBV7-8,-,TRBJ1-1,TGTGCCAGCAGCCTAGCGGGACCTCCGAACACTGAAGCTTTCTTT,CASSLAGPPNTEAFF
-,TRBV4-1,-,TRBJ1-2,TGTGCCAGCAGCCAAGATCGTCGTCAGAGGGATGGCTACACCTTC,CASSQDRRQRDGYTF
TRBD1,TRBV4-1,-,TRBJ2-7,TGCGCCAGCAGCCAACGCATTCCCCGACAGGGCAAAAGCTCCTACGAGCAGTACTTC,CASSQRIPRQGKSSYEQYF
TRBD1,TRBV7-4,-,TRBJ1-1,TGTGCCAGCAGCTCCCCCGGGACAGGGGCCCAGAACACTGAAGCTTTCTTT,CASSSPGTGAQNTEAFF
-,TRBV7-4,-,TRBJ1-2,TGTGCCAGCAGCTCCCCCGAGGGGTCAATCCCTAACTATGGCTACACCTTC,CASSSPEGSIPNYGYTF
-,TRBV19,-,TRBJ1-1,TGTGCCAGTAGTATAGGGTCCGCAGGGAACACTGAAGCTTTCTTT,CASSIGSAGNTEAFF
TRBD1,TRBV27,-,TRBJ1-5,TGTGCCAGCAGTTTGGGACAGGGCCTGGGTCAGCCCCAGCATTTT,CASSLGQGLGQPQHF